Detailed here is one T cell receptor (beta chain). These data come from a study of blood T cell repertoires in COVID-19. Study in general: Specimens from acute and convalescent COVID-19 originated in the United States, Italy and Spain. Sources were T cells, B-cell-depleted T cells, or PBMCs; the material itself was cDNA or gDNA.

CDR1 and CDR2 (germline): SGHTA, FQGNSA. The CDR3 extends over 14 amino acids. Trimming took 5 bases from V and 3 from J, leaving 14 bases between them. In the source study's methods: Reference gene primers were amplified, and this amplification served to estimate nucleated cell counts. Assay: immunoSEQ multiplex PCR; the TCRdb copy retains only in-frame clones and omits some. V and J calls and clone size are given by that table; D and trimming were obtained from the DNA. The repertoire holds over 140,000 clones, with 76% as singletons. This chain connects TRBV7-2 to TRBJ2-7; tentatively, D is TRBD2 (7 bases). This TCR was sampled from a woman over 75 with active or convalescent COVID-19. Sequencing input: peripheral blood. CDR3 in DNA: TGTGCCAGCAGCCCTACGGGGGGCGGCTACGAGCAGTACTTC. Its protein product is CASSPTGGGYEQYF. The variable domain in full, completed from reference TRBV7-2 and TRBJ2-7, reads GAGVSQSPSNKVTEKGKDVELRCDPISGHTALYWYRQSLGQGLEFLIYFQGNSAPDKSGLPSDRFSAERTGGSVSTLTIQRTQQEDSAVYLCASSPTGGGYEQYFGPGTRLTVT.